This T cell receptor (beta chain) was sequenced in a study of T cell responses to AZD1222 COVID-19 vaccine. Findings and caveats of the study: Spike-specific TCR breadth and depth were elevated following two AZD1222 doses. It should be noted that donors were predominantly white British and more often female, and clonal diversity was possibly underestimated. CD4 TCRs associated with vaccination spanned spike, dominating at 160-218 and 743-854.

Using immunoSEQ multiplex PCR, the repertoire was profiled, and TCRdb retains in-frame clones only, with some absent. The table includes roughly 170,000 clones, about nine tenths detected once. Comments on this clone: The antigen is unknown.

Losses at the gene ends were 3 bases for V and 5 bases for J; bases not matched to a gene: 6. CDR1 and CDR2 (germline): DFQATT, SNEGSKA (reference sequence). This CDR3 contains 14 residues. The sample was peripheral blood, taken on day 0 of AZD1222 vaccination. This TCR was recovered from an adult in good health. The chain joins TRBV20-1 to TRBJ1-5; 8 nucleotides align to TRBD1. CDR3 nucleotides: TGCAGTGCTAGTATTACAGGGGGACATCAGCCCCAGCATTTT. Protein: CSASITGGHQPQHF.